This is a list of T cell receptor beta chains from one sample in a study of shared clonotypes between healthy human individuals. Profiling relied on immunoSEQ multiplex PCR, and the TCRdb table lists in-frame clones only, not all of them. The sample consists of over 2 million clones, approximately 90% of them appearing once. The sequenced sample consisted of naive CD4+ T cells from PBMCs. The source of these receptors is a man aged 18 to 30 in good health. Some clones in this sample may be carry-over from other donors' samples. Each CDR3 is given with its conserved first and last residue. The D gene is left open where the match is weak. The size entry is marked missing in some rows and otherwise reads once, few, many or a size class.

TRBJ2-7	12	TRBV2	-	-	TGTGCCAGCAGTGTTAAGGGGTACGAGCAGTACTTC	CASSVKGYEQYF
TRBJ2-2	19	TRBV9	-	TRBD2	TGTGCCAGCAGCGTCACCAGAGGTAGCGGGAGAAGTCGGACCGGGGAGCTGTTTTTT	CASSVTRGSGRSRTGELFF
TRBJ2-3	21	TRBV12-2	-	-	TGTGCAAGTCGCTCCCGATTGGTTACTAGCGGGAGGCCATTTCACGCAGATACGCAGTATTTT	CASRSRLVTSGRPFHADTQYF
TRBJ2-2	17	TRBV5-1	-	TRBD1	TGCGCCAGCAGCTTTGCTCCGGGACAGGGGAGCACCGGGGAGCTGTTTTTT	CASSFAPGQGSTGELFF
TRBJ2-7	19	TRBV28	-	-	TGTGCCAGCAGTTTAACAGGGCGGATCGGCGTTGAGGAAACCTACGAGCAGTACTTC	CASSLTGRIGVEETYEQYF
TRBJ1-1	13	TRBV2	-	-	TGTGCCAGCAACCCCGGCCGGGACACTGAAGCTTTCTTT	CASNPGRDTEAFF
TRBJ2-7	15	TRBV7-9	-	TRBD2	TGTGCCAGCAGCTACGGGACTAGCGGCTCCTACGAGCAGTACTTC	CASSYGTSGSYEQYF
TRBJ2-6	16	TRBV25-1	-	-	TGTGCCAGCAGTGTTGGACGTACCTCTGGGGCCAACGTCCTGACTTTC	CASSVGRTSGANVLTF
TRBJ1-5	15	TRBV7-2	-	-	TGTGCCAGCAGCTTGGACGGTGGGGAAGGACAGCCCCAGCATTTT	CASSLDGGEGQPQHF
TRBJ1-4	16	TRBV27	once	-	TGTGCCAGCAGTTATCAGGGGCTGAGGCTTAATGAAAAACTGTTTTTT	CASSYQGLRLNEKLFF
TRBJ1-2	14	TRBV19	-	-	TGTGCCAGTAGTATAGGTGCAGATCCAAGGGGCTACACCTTC	CASSIGADPRGYTF
TRBJ1-5	16	TRBV19	-	TRBD1	TGTGCCAGTAGTTCCGGGACAGGGCTTGCCAATCAGCCCCAGCATTTT	CASSSGTGLANQPQHF
TRBJ2-7	15	TRBV5-1	-	-	TGCGCCAGCAGCTTGGCGCTAGCGCACTCCTACGAGCAGTACTTC	CASSLALAHSYEQYF
TRBJ2-3	16	TRBV25-1	-	TRBD2	TGTGCCAGCAGACCAATTAGCGGGACAAGCACAGATACGCAGTATTTT	CASRPISGTSTDTQYF
TRBJ1-2	15	TRBV19	-	-	TGTGCCAGTAGTCCCCGGTGGAGCCCGGCGGTAGGCTACACCTTC	CASSPRWSPAVGYTF
TRBJ1-2	14	TRBV7-9	-	-	TGTGCCAGCAGCCGCGCGGGCTCTAACTATGGCTACACCTTC	CASSRAGSNYGYTF
TRBJ2-7	15	TRBV28	-	TRBD1	TGTGCCAGCAGTCCCAGGGGACAGTACATCTACGAGCAGTACTTC	CASSPRGQYIYEQYF
TRBJ2-5	12	TRBV9	-	-	TGTGCCAGCAGCGGCGGAGGGGAGACCCAGTACTTC	CASSGGGETQYF
TRBJ2-3	15	TRBV5-1	-	-	TGCGCCAGCAGCTTGGAGTACAGGGCCCGAGATACGCAGTATTTT	CASSLEYRARDTQYF
TRBJ2-3	15	TRBV5-1	-	-	TGCGCCAGCGGGGAACAGGGAATTACCGCAGATACGCAGTATTTT	CASGEQGITADTQYF
TRBJ2-1	11	TRBV7-6	-	-	TGTGCCAGCAGCTTAGGGGATGAGCAGTTCTTC	CASSLGDEQFF
TRBJ1-2	16	TRBV7-9	-	TRBD1	TGTGCCAGCAGCTTAGAGTCGGATGACAGGGGGGTTGGCTACACCTTC	CASSLESDDRGVGYTF
TRBJ2-3	16	TRBV5-1	-	TRBD2	TGCGCCAGCAGCCCGGGACTAGCGGGAGGGGCAGATACGCAGTATTTT	CASSPGLAGGADTQYF
TRBJ2-1	15	TRBV28	-	-	TGTGCCAGCAGTTTTATTGGCGGGAAATACAATGAGCAGTTCTTC	CASSFIGGKYNEQFF
TRBJ1-1	13	TRBV11-2	-	TRBD1	TGTGCCAGCAGACAAACAGGGGAAACTGAAGCTTTCTTT	CASRQTGETEAFF
TRBJ2-5	12	TRBV28	-	-	TGTGCCAGCGGTGGGGGGCAAGAGACCCAGTACTTC	CASGGGQETQYF
TRBJ2-7	15	TRBV28	-	-	TGTGCCAGCAGTTCCTTGGGAGCCCAAAGCAACGAGCAGTACTTC	CASSSLGAQSNEQYF
TRBJ2-3	15	TRBV5-1	once	TRBD2	TGCGCCAGCAGCGAGACTAGCGGAGGCACAGATACGCAGTATTTT	CASSETSGGTDTQYF
TRBJ2-7	11	TRBV5-6	-	-	TGTGCCAGCAGCTTTGCATACGAGCAGTACTTC	CASSFAYEQYF
TRBJ1-2	16	TRBV25-1	-	TRBD1	TGTGCCAGCAGTGTCGAAGCGGGACAGGGGTATGGTGGCTACACCTTC	CASSVEAGQGYGGYTF
TRBJ2-3	14	TRBV5-6	-	-	TGTGCCAGCAGCTCGGGACCATCCACAGATACGCAGTATTTT	CASSSGPSTDTQYF
TRBJ1-2	14	TRBV5-4	-	-	TGTGCCAGCAGCTTGTCTGCCAGGGGCCTTGGCTACACCTTC	CASSLSARGLGYTF
TRBJ2-7	17	TRBV27	-	TRBD2	TGTGCCAGCAGTTACCAGAGTAGCGGGAGTCGCGCCTACGAGCAGTACTTC	CASSYQSSGSRAYEQYF
TRBJ2-1	14	TRBV4-1	-	-	TGCGCCAGCAGCCAGCTTCCGGGGGCCAATGAGCAGTTCTTC	CASSQLPGANEQFF
TRBJ2-1	17	TRBV7-9	-	TRBD2	TGTGCCAGCAGCTTTGGGACTAGCGGGAGTTGGTACAATGAGCAGTTCTTC	CASSFGTSGSWYNEQFF
TRBJ2-5	13	TRBV28	-	-	TGTGCCAGCAGTTCGAGGGTCCCAGAGACCCAGTACTTC	CASSSRVPETQYF
TRBJ1-3	16	TRBV7-2	-	-	TGTGCCAGCAGCCCCCCCCGGGGGGGGAGTGGAAACACCATATATTTT	CASSPPRGGSGNTIYF
TRBJ2-1	14	TRBV29-1	-	-	TGCAGCGCCGGGGGGACAGTGCTAAACAATGAGCAGTTCTTC	CSAGGTVLNNEQFF
TRBJ2-3	19	TRBV4-2	-	TRBD2	TGTGCCAGCAGCCAAGGGGCGGGAGTTTCTGCGGATAGCACAGATACGCAGTATTTT	CASSQGAGVSADSTDTQYF
TRBJ2-1	17	TRBV10-1	-	-	TGCGCCAGCAGTGGTCCCTGCGGCAGACGGTTTTACAATGAGCAGTTCTTC	CASSGPCGRRFYNEQFF
TRBJ2-7	14	TRBV4-3	-	-	TGCGCCAGCAGCCAAGACGACGTAACCTACGAGCAGTACTTC	CASSQDDVTYEQYF
TRBJ2-7	14	TRBV11-2	few	TRBD1	TGTGCCAGCAGCGTCCACAGGGGCTCCTACGAGCAGTACTTC	CASSVHRGSYEQYF
TRBJ2-5	19	TRBV7-9	once	TRBD2	TGTGCCAGCAGCCCGGGACTAGCGGGAGGGCCGGTTTTTTCTGAGACCCAGTACTTC	CASSPGLAGGPVFSETQYF
TRBJ1-2	15	TRBV6-6	-	-	TGTGCCAGCAGTAATCAGGGGCCTCTCGGGGTTGGCTACACCTTC	CASSNQGPLGVGYTF
TRBJ2-7	14	TRBV28	-	TRBD1	TGTGCCAGCAGTCCCCGGACAGGCTCCTACGAGCAGTACTTC	CASSPRTGSYEQYF
TRBJ1-2	14	TRBV2	-	TRBD1	TGTGCCAGCAGTGTAGTCGGACAGGACTATGGCTACACCTTC	CASSVVGQDYGYTF
TRBJ2-1	13	TRBV29-1	-	TRBD2	TGCAGCGGGGCTAGCGGGAGCTGGAATGAGCAGTTCTTC	CSGASGSWNEQFF
TRBJ2-3	15	TRBV5-1	-	-	TGCGCCAGCAGCTCCGGACAGACAGTCACAGATACGCAGTATTTT	CASSSGQTVTDTQYF